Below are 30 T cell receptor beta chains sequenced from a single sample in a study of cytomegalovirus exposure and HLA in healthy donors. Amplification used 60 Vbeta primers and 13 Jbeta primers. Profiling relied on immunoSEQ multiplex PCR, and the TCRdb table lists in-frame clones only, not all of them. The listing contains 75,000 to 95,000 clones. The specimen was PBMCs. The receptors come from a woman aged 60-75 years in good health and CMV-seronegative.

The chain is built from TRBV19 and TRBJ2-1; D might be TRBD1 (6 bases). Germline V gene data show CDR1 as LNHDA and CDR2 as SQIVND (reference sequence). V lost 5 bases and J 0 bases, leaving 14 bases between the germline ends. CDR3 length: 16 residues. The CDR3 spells CASSHRTVSSYNEQFF. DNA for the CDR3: TGTGCCAGTAGTCACCGGACAGTAAGCTCCTACAATGAGCAGTTCTTC.

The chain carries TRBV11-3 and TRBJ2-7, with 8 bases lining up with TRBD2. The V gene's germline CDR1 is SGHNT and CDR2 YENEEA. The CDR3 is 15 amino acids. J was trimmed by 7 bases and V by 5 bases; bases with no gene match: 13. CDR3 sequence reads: CASSRTGLGQGEQYF. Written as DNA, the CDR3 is TGTGCCAGCAGCCGGACGGGACTAGGTCAGGGTGAGCAGTACTTC. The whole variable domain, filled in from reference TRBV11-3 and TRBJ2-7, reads EAGVVQSPRYKIIEKKQPVAFWCNPISGHNTLYWYLQNLGQGPELLIRYENEEAVDDSQLPKDRFSAERLKGVDSTLKIQPAELGDSAVYLCASSRTGLGQGEQYFGPGTRLTVT.

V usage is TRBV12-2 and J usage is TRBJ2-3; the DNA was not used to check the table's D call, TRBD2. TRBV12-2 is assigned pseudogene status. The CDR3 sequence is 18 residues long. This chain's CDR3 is CASRLLQKGLVMGCTQYF. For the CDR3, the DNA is TGTGCAAGTCGCTTACTTCAAAAGGGACTAGTGATGGGGTGTACGCAGTATTTT.

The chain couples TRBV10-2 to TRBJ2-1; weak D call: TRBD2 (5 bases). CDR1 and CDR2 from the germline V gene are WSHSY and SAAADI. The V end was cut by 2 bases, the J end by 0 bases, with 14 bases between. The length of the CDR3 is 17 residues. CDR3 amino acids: CASSEVRRRSSYNEQFF. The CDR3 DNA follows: TGCGCCAGCAGTGAGGTTAGGAGGAGAAGCTCCTACAATGAGCAGTTCTTC.

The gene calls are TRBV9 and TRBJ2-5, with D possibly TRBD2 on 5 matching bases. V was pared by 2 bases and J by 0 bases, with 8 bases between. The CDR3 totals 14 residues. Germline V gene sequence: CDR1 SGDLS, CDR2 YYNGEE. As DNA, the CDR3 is TGTGCCAGCAGCGTTCTAGCCCACCAAGAGACCCAGTACTTC. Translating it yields CASSVLAHQETQYF.

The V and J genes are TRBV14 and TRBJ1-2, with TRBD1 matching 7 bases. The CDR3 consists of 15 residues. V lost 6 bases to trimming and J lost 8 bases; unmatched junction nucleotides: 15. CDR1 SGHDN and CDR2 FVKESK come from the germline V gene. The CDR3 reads CASRFGTADIGGYTF. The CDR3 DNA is TGTGCCAGCAGGTTCGGGACAGCCGATATTGGAGGCTACACCTTC.

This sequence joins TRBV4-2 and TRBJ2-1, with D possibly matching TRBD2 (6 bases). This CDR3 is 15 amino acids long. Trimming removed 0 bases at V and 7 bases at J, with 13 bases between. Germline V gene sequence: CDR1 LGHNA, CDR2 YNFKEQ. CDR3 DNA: TGTGCCAGCAGCCAAGACAGGGAGGCTACAAATGAGCAGTTCTTC. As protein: CASSQDREATNEQFF.

This CDR3 reads CASSQQRTSNTGELFF. DNA of the CDR3: TGTGCCAGCAGCCAGCAGCGGACTTCGAACACCGGGGAGCTGTTTTTT. The rearrangement links TRBV11-2 to TRBJ2-2, with TRBD2 as a possible D gene (5 bases). From germline, CDR1 is SGHAT and CDR2 FQNNGV. The CDR3 covers 16 residues. Between the trimmed V and J ends, which lost 5 bases and 0 bases, there was a span of 13 bases.

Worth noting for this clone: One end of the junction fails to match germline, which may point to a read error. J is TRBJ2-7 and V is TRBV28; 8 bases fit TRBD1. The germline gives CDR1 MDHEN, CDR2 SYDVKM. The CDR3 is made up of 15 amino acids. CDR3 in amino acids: CASGLWGQDSYEQYF. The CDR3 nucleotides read TGTGCCAGCGGTTTATGGGGACAGGACTCCTACGAGCAGTACTTC.

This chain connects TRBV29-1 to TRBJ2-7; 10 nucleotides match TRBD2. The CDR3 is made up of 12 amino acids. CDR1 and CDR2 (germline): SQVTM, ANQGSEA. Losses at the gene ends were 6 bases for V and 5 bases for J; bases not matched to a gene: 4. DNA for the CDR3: TGCAGCGTAGGGACTAGCGCGGACGAGCAGTACTTC. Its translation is CSVGTSADEQYF.

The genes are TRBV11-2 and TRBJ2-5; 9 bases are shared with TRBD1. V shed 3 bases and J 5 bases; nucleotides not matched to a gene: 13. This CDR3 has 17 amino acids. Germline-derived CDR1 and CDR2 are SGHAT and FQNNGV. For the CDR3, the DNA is TGTGCCAGCAGCTTCTGGAGAACAGGGGGCCTCGTGGAGACCCAGTACTTC. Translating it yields CASSFWRTGGLVETQYF.

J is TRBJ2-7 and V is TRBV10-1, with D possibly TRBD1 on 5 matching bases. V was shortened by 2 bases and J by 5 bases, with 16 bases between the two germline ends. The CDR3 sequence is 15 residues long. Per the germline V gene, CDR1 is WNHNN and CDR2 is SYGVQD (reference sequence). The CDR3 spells CASSELPSDSDEQYF. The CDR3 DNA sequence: TGCGCCAGCAGTGAGCTTCCCTCCGACAGTGACGAGCAGTACTTC.

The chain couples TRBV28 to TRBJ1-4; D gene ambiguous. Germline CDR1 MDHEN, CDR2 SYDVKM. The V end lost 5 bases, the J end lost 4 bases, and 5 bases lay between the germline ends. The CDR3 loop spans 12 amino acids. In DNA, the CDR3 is TGTGCCAGCAGTATTAATAATGAAAAACTGTTTTTT. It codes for CASSINNEKLFF. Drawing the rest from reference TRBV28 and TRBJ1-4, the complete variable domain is DVKVTQSSRYLVKRTGEKVFLECVQDMDHENMFWYRQDPGLGLRLIYFSYDVKMKEKGDIPEGYSVSREKKERFSLILESASTNQTSMYLCASSINNEKLFFGSGTQLSVL.

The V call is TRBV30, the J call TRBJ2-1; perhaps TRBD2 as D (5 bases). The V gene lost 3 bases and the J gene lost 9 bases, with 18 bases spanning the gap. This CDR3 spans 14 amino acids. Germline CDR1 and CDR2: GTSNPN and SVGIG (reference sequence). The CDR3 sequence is CAWSRNQLSGEQFF. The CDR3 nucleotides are TGTGCCTGGAGCAGAAACCAGTTGAGCGGTGAGCAGTTCTTC. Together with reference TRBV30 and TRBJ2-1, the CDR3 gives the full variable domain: SQTIHQWPATLVQPVGSPLSLECTVEGTSNPNLYWYRQAAGRGLQLLFYSVGIGQISSEVPQNLSASRPQDRQFILSSKKLLLSDSGFYLCAWSRNQLSGEQFFGPGTRLTVL.

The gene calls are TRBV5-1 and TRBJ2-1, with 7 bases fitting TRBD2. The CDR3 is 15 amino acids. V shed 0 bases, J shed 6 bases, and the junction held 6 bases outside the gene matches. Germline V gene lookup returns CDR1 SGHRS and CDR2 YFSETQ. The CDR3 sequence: CASSLGSRGSNEQFF. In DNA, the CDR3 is TGCGCCAGCAGCTTGGGGTCTCGCGGGAGCAATGAGCAGTTCTTC.

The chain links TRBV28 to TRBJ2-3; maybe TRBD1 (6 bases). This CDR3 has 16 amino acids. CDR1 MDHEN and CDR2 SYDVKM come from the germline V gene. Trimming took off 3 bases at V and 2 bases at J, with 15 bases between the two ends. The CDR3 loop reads CASSFSSGQITDTQYF. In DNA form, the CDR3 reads TGTGCCAGCAGTTTTTCCAGCGGACAGATCACAGATACGCAGTATTTT.

The CDR3 reads CASSLEAGVGIDNEQFF. Written as DNA, the CDR3 is TGTGCCAGCAGCTTAGAAGCGGGAGTAGGAATTGACAATGAGCAGTTCTTC. V and J are TRBV13 and TRBJ2-1; 8 bases agree with TRBD2. V lost 1 base, J lost 5 bases, and 10 bases stayed unmatched. Germline V gives CDR1 PRHDT, CDR2 FYEKMQ (reference sequence). The CDR3 spans 17 residues.

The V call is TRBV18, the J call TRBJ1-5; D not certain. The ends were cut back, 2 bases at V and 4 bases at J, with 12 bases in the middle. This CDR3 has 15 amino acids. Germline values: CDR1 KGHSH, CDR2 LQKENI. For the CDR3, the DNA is TGTGCCAGCTCACCAGGGAGGCAGGAGAATCAGCCCCAGCATTTT. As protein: CASSPGRQENQPQHF.

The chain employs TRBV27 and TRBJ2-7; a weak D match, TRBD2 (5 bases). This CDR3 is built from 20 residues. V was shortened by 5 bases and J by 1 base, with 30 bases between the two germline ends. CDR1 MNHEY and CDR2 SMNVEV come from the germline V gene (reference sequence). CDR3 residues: CASSLLTARRSGSRSYEQYF. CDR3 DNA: TGTGCCAGCAGTCTCTTAACTGCAAGGAGGTCGGGATCCCGGTCCTACGAGCAGTACTTC.

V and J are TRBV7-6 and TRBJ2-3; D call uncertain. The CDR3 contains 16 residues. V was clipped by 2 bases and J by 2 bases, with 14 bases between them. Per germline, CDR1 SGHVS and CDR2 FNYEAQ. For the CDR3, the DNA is TGTGCCAGCAGCTTACGGTCCGCGACTTCCACAGATACGCAGTATTTT. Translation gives CASSLRSATSTDTQYF.

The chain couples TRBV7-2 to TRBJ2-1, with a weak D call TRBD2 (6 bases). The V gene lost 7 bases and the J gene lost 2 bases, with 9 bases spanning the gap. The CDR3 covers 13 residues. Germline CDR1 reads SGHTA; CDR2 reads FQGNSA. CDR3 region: CASMDYAYNEQFF. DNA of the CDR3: TGTGCCAGCATGGACTACGCCTACAATGAGCAGTTCTTC.

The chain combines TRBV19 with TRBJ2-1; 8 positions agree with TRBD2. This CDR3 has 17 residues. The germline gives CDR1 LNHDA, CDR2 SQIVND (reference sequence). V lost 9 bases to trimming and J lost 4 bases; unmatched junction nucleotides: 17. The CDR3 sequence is CASAQPVGSGMYNEQFF. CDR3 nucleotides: TGTGCCAGCGCGCAACCGGTTGGTAGCGGGATGTACAATGAGCAGTTCTTC. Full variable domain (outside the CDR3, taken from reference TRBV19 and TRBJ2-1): DGGITQSPKYLFRKEGQNVTLSCEQNLNHDAMYWYRQDPGQGLRLIYYSQIVNDFQKGDIAEGYSVSREKKESFPLTVTSAQKNPTAFYLCASAQPVGSGMYNEQFFGPGTRLTVL.

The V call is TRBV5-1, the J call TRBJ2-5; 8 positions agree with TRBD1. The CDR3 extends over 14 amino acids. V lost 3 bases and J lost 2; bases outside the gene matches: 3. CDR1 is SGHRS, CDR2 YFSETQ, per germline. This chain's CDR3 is CASSSGTGQETQYF. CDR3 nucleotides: TGCGCCAGCAGCTCTGGGACAGGACAAGAGACCCAGTACTTC.

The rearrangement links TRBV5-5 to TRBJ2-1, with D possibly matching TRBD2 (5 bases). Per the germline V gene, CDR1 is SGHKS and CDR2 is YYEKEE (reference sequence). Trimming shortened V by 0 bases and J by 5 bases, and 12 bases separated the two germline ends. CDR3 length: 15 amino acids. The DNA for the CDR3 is TGTGCCAGCAGCTTGGTCCCGGGGTTCCACAATGAGCAGTTCTTC. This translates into CASSLVPGFHNEQFF.

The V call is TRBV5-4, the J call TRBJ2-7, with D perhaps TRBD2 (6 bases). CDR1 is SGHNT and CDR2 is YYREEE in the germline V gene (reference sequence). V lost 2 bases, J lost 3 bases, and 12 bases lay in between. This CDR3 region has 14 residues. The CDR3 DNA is TGTGCCAGCAGCTTAGACGGGAGTAGCTACGAGCAGTACTTC. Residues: CASSLDGSSYEQYF.

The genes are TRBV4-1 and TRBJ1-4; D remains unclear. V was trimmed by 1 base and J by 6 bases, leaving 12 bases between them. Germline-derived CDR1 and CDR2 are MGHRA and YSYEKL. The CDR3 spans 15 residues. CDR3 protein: CASSQGLEMDEKLFF. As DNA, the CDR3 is TGCGCCAGCAGCCAAGGACTGGAGATGGATGAAAAACTGTTTTTT.

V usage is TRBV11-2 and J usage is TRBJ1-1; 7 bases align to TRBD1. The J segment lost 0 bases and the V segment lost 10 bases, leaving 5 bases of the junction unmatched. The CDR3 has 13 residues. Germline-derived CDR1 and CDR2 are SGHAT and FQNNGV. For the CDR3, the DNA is TGTGCCACCCAACAGGGGCTGAACACTGAAGCTTTCTTT. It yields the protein CATQQGLNTEAFF. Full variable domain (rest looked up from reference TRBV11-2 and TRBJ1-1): EAGVAQSPRYKIIEKRQSVAFWCNPISGHATLYWYQQILGQGPKLLIQFQNNGVVDDSQLPKDRFSAERLKGVDSTLKIQPAKLEDSAVYLCATQQGLNTEAFFGQGTRLTVV.

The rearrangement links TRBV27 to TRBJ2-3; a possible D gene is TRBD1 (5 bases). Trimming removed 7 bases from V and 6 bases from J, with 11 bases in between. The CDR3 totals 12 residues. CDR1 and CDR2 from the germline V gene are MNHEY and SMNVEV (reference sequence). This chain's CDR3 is CASKDAGDTQYF. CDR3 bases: TGTGCCAGCAAGGATGCAGGGGATACGCAGTATTTT.

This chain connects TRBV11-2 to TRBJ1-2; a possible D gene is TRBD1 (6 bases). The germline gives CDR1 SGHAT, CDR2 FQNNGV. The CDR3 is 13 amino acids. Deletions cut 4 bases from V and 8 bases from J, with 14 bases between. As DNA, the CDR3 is TGTGCCAGCAGCTATTCTCAGGGGCACGGCTACACCTTC. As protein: CASSYSQGHGYTF.

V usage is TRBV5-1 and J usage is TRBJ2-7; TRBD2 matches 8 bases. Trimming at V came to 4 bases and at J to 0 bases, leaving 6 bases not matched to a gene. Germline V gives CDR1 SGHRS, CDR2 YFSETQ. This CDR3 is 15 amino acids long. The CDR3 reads CASSPAGGGSYEQYF. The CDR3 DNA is TGCGCCAGCAGCCCGGCCGGGGGGGGCTCCTACGAGCAGTACTTC. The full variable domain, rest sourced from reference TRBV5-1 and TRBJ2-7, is KAGVTQTPRYLIKTRGQQVTLSCSPISGHRSVSWYQQTPGQGLQFLFEYFSETQRNKGNFPGRFSGRQFSNSRSEMNVSTLELGDSALYLCASSPAGGGSYEQYFGPGTRLTVT.